This T cell receptor (beta chain) was identified in a study of blood T cell repertoires in COVID-19. V lost 6 bases, J lost 2 bases, and 14 bases lay in between. The CDR3 is 14 amino acids. Germline CDR1 reads MNHEY; CDR2 reads SVGAGI. Assay: immunoSEQ multiplex PCR; the TCRdb copy retains only in-frame clones and omits some. The sample consists of about 41,000 clones, roughly 80% of them appearing once. The genes are TRBV6-5 and TRBJ2-7, with a weak D call TRBD1 (6 bases). This receptor was obtained from a woman aged 55-75 years with acute or convalescent COVID-19. The sequenced sample was peripheral blood. For the CDR3, the DNA is TGTGCCAGCAGCACAAGGGACACCGCCTACGAGCAGTACTTC. Translating gives CASSTRDTAYEQYF.